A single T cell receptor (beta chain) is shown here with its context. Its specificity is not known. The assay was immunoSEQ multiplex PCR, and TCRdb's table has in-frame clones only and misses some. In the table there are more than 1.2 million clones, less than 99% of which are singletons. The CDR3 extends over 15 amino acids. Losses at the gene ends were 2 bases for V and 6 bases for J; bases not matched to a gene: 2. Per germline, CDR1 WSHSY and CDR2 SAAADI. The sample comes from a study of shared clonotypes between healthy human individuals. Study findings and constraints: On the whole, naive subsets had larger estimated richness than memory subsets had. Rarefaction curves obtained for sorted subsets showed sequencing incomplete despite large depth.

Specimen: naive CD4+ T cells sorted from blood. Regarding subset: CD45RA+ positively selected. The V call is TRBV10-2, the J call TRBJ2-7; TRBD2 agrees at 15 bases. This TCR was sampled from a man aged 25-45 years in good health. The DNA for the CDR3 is TGCGCCAGCAGTGAGCGGACTAGCGGGAGGGGCGAGCAGTACTTC. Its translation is CASSERTSGRGEQYF.